This T cell receptor (beta chain) was identified in a study of persistence of HIV-infected CD4 T cells. This was the immunoSEQ version 4 assay in survey mode. TCRdb's copy holds only in-frame clones and misses some; the assay was immunoSEQ multiplex PCR. This repertoire shows 35,000 to 50,000 clones, 91% found once; its top ten account for 1.8%. Cells were stimulated nonspecifically with anti-CD3/anti-CD28 magnetic beads. Responding CD4+ T cells were sorted by upregulation of both CD40 ligand and CD69. A note on this clone: Its antigen is unidentified.

This sequence originates from an adult man with HIV who was CMV-seropositive. Sequences were derived from CD4+ T cells sorted from PBMCs after approximately 20-hour stimulation, sampled from a patient who received antiretroviral therapy.

The CDR3 sequence: CASGLVLNHLLAGGPSFTDTQYF. The CDR3 bases are TGTGCTAGTGGTTTGGTACTAAATCATCTACTAGCGGGGGGGCCGTCCTTCACAGATACGCAGTATTTT. The chain carries TRBV12-5 and TRBJ2-3; TRBD2 aligns across 13 bases. The CDR3 consists of 23 residues. Losses at the gene ends were 0 bases for V and 2 bases for J; bases not matched to a gene: 20. In germline, CDR1 is LGHNT, CDR2 FRNRAP.